This TCR beta chain derives from a study of shared clonotypes between healthy human individuals. At the level of the study: The donor group consisted of two women and three men, aged 18 to 49.

Produced via immunoSEQ multiplex PCR; TCRdb's table is partial and in-frame only. Among some 2.4 million clones listed, roughly 93% were seen once. The CDR3 has 15 amino acids. The V end was cut by 10 bases, the J end by 2 bases, with 17 bases between. Germline V gives CDR1 SNHLY, CDR2 FYNNEI. The receptor comes from a man between 18 and 35 years old in good health. Some clones in this sample may be carry-over from other donors' samples. The V and J genes are TRBV2 and TRBJ2-2; tentatively, D is TRBD1 or TRBD2 (5 bases each). Sequencing used naive CD4+ T cells from PBMCs. Subset in this sample: CD45RA+ positively selected. CDR3: CATGANSPNTGELFF. The CDR3 DNA reads as TGTGCCACCGGGGCGAACTCCCCCAACACCGGGGAGCTGTTTTTT.